This T cell receptor beta chain is from a study of blood T cell repertoires in COVID-19. Study-level background: Both acute and convalescent COVID-19 samples were obtained from the United States, Italy and Spain. From T cells, B-cell-depleted T cells, or PBMCs came the material, which was cDNA or gDNA.

In the source study's methods: Nucleated cell number was recorded as an estimate derived from reference gene primer amplification. Assay used: immunoSEQ multiplex PCR; TCRdb lists only in-frame clones, some missing. V and J calls and clone size are those listed in that table; D and trimming were worked out from the DNA. The sample holds about 73,000 clones; around 88% are singletons and the top ten take over 4.5%. The CDR3 extends over 14 amino acids. Deletions cut 3 bases from V and 4 bases from J, with 11 bases between. Germline CDR1 and CDR2: KGHDR and SFDVKD. Sequencing was performed on peripheral blood. The sequence was obtained from a man between 45 and 60 years old with active COVID-19. The rearrangement joins TRBV24-1 to TRBJ1-2, with D perhaps TRBD1 (6 bases). The CDR3 is CATSDPMDSYGYTF. As DNA, the CDR3 is TGTGCCACCAGTGATCCTATGGACAGCTATGGCTACACCTTC.